These T cell receptor beta chains were read from a single sample in a study of PD-1 blockade in classical Hodgkin lymphoma. Assay used: immunoSEQ multiplex PCR; TCRdb lists only in-frame clones, some missing. The sample has tens of thousands of clones; approximately 91% are singletons. The sequenced material came from peripheral blood mononuclear cells (PBMCs). The receptor set was obtained from a human donor with classical Hodgkin lymphoma. The CDR3 runs from the conserved cysteine through the conserved F or W. A D gene is named only where the DNA matches it firmly. Some rows mark clone size as missing; the rest say once, few, many or name a class of expanded clone.

TRBJ1-2 TRBV5-6 NA NA CASSLTYGYTF TGTGCCAGCAGCTTGACCTATGGCTACACCTTC
TRBJ2-3 TRBV2 NA NA CASIYEASTDTQYF TGTGCCAGCATATATGAGGCTAGCACAGATACGCAGTATTTT
TRBJ1-5 TRBV30 NA NA CAWSVNPNQPQHF TGTGCCTGGAGTGTAAACCCCAATCAGCCCCAGCATTTT
TRBJ2-2 TRBV6-5 NA NA CASSNRAAQTGELFF TGTGCCAGCAGTAACCGGGCAGCCCAAACCGGGGAGCTGTTTTTT
TRBJ2-7 TRBV5-4 TRBD2 NA CASSVPSGSSYEQYF TGTGCCAGCAGCGTCCCTAGCGGTTCCTCCTACGAGCAGTACTTC
TRBJ2-5 TRBV2 NA NA CASMLQSQETQYF TGTGCCAGCATGCTTCAGAGTCAAGAGACCCAGTACTTC
TRBJ2-3 TRBV5-4 NA NA CASSFADTQYF TGTGCCAGCAGCTTTGCAGATACGCAGTATTTT
TRBJ1-1 TRBV18 NA NA CASSTLTGNTEAFF TGTGCCAGCTCGACCTTGACTGGGAACACTGAAGCTTTCTTT
TRBJ1-4 TRBV13 TRBD1 NA CASSAAGTVNEKLFF TGTGCCAGCAGCGCCGCCGGGACAGTTAATGAAAAACTGTTTTTT
TRBJ1-1 TRBV6-5 NA once CASRMDGSQNTEAFF TGTGCCAGCAGGATGGACGGATCACAGAACACTGAAGCTTTCTTT
TRBJ1-5 TRBV19 NA NA CASSIDLNRFWDTSSNQPQHF TGTGCCAGTAGTATAGATCTTAATCGGTTCTGGGACACCTCTAGCAATCAGCCCCAGCATTTT
TRBJ1-2 TRBV6-5 NA NA CAVRGTLSYGYTF TGTGCCGTCAGAGGGACGTTAAGCTATGGCTACACCTTC
TRBJ1-1 TRBV30 NA NA CAWSWLPNTEAFF TGTGCCTGGAGTTGGTTGCCGAACACTGAAGCTTTCTTT
TRBJ1-1 TRBV29-1 NA NA CSVVRVPGDTEAFF TGCAGCGTTGTACGCGTCCCGGGGGACACTGAAGCTTTCTTT
TRBJ1-2 TRBV19 NA NA CASREQATVAYYGYTF TGTGCCAGTAGGGAACAGGCTACAGTAGCCTACTATGGCTACACCTTC
TRBJ2-1 TRBV28 NA NA CASSLYSRNEQFF TGTGCCAGCAGTTTATACTCCCGCAATGAGCAGTTCTTC
TRBJ2-1 TRBV11-3 NA NA CASAGTDSYNEQFF TGTGCCAGCGCGGGAACAGACTCCTACAATGAGCAGTTCTTC
TRBJ1-4 TRBV15 NA once CATSRAPANEKLFF TGTGCCACCAGCAGAGCTCCAGCTAATGAAAAACTGTTTTTT
TRBJ2-5 TRBV5-1 NA NA CASSLRPGATPETQYF TGCGCCAGCAGCTTGCGGCCAGGGGCCACCCCCGAGACCCAGTACTTC
TRBJ2-3 TRBV5-4 NA NA CASSFVPGTTRVNTQYF TGTGCCAGCAGCTTTGTTCCCGGGACGACCCGTGTGAATACGCAGTATTTT
TRBJ2-1 TRBV27 TRBD1 few CASRSGGLNNEQFF TGTGCCAGCAGATCAGGGGGTCTGAACAATGAGCAGTTCTTC
TRBJ2-1 TRBV6-6 TRBD1 NA CASRTPGTGGNEQFF TGTGCCAGCAGAACACCCGGGACAGGGGGCAATGAGCAGTTCTTC
TRBJ2-3 TRBV28 TRBD2 NA CASSLIRLAVTDTQYF TGTGCCAGCAGTTTAATCAGACTAGCTGTCACAGATACGCAGTATTTT
TRBJ2-1 TRBV6-1 NA once CASSEALGGSGVRQNEQFF TGTGCCAGCAGTGAAGCGCTGGGCGGGTCTGGAGTTCGGCAGAATGAGCAGTTCTTC
TRBJ1-5 TRBV2 TRBD1 NA CASRKDRVSNQPQHF TGTGCCAGCAGAAAGGACAGGGTTTCTAATCAGCCCCAGCATTTT
TRBJ1-4 TRBV4-1 NA NA CASSQKGVHEKLFF TGCGCCAGCAGCCAGAAAGGGGTTCATGAAAAACTGTTTTTT
TRBJ1-3 TRBV19 NA NA CASSIRPPESGNTIYF TGTGCCAGTAGTATCCGCCCCCCCGAATCTGGAAACACCATATATTTT
TRBJ2-2 TRBV15 NA NA CATSTPLGGNTGELFF TGTGCCACCAGCACACCCCTGGGAGGAAACACCGGGGAGCTGTTTTTT
TRBJ1-1 TRBV5-6 TRBD1 NA CASSYLRTGGSVTEAFF TGTGCCAGCAGCTACCTTCGGACAGGGGGCTCGGTCACTGAAGCTTTCTTT
TRBJ2-5 TRBV29-1 NA NA CSSARAQGSETQYF TGCAGCTCCGCCCGGGCGCAGGGGTCCGAGACCCAGTACTTC
TRBJ1-1 TRBV5-1 NA NA CASSPGPMNTEAFF TGCGCCAGCAGCCCCGGGCCTATGAACACTGAAGCTTTCTTT
TRBJ1-5 TRBV27 NA NA CASSFQGLNQPQHF TGTGCCAGCAGTTTCCAGGGACTTAATCAGCCCCAGCATTTT
TRBJ1-2 TRBV28 NA NA CASSGSGGAQGGYTF TGTGCCAGCAGTGGCTCGGGGGGGGCCCAGGGTGGCTACACCTTC